A few counts support the clone carrying this TCR beta chain. Its matching antigen is unknown. TCRdb re-called the RT-PCR reads through MiXCR, storing one row per CDR3 protein. The sample records approximately 500,000 distinct CDR3 sequences, around 25% being singletons. Trimming pared 2 bases from V and 5 bases from J, leaving 11 bases between. This CDR3 region has 14 residues. CDR1 and CDR2 (germline): LGHNA, YSLEER. These data originate in a study of response to subunit inactivated influenza vaccine. Study results and limitations: Authors suggested few new T cells are recruited by each seasonal influenza vaccination.

These data were likewise used in another study, on T cells expressing NK-cell markers. From that second work: 5'RACE template switching with UMIs produced the TCR beta cDNA. From sorted CD3+CD56+NKG2C+, CD3+CD56+NKG2C- and CD3+CD56-NKG2C+ T cells came the TCR beta repertoires. One of eight sequenced donors was HCMV-seronegative; the other seven were seropositive. These clonotypes additionally ranked first within the CD3+CD56-NKG2C+ fraction of a few donors.

The chain links TRBV4-3 to TRBJ2-3; D is uncertain. This TCR derives from a man aged 45-65 years who received an inactivated influenza vaccine. Material: CD4+ T cells sorted from PBMCs, obtained roughly 12 days after vaccination. The CDR3 spells CASSQSGFGDTQYF. In nucleotides, the CDR3 is TGCGCCAGCAGCCAATCAGGATTCGGAGATACGCAGTATTTT.